This T cell receptor (beta chain) was profiled in a study of beta chain features in type 1 diabetes. Study-level results: A moderate, significant TCRB CDR3 shortening appeared in type 1 diabetes across four CD4+ subsets.

Worth noting for this clone: Its antigen remains unknown.

CDR1 and CDR2 from the germline V gene are GTSNPN and SVGIG (reference sequence). This CDR3 contains 16 residues. Expressed TCRB transcripts got sequenced, as all isolated RNA was reverse transcribed. The protocol was immunoSEQ multiplex PCR, while the TCRdb copy is restricted to in-frame clones and leaves out a portion. The repertoire holds some 360,000 clones, with around 10% as singletons. A single heparinised blood sample, averaging roughly 0.11 L, was obtained per donor. The chain joins TRBV30 to TRBJ2-5, with 8 bases identical to TRBD1. TRBJ2-7 explains the end of the DNA better; the J call may be wrong. This sequence was found in a man aged 25-40 years with type 1 diabetes. The sequenced material came from central memory CD4+ T cells from blood. The CDR3 DNA reads as TGTGCCTGGAGTGAGAACAGGGGGTCGGTTACCTACGAGCAGTACTTC. Protein sequence: CAWSENRGSVTYEQYF.